This T cell receptor beta chain originates from a study of OX40 agonist ivuxolimab in advanced cancers. Data came from immunoSEQ multiplex PCR; TCRdb stores just in-frame clones and leaves some out. The sample has about 71,000 clones; 85% to 95% are singletons. Germline V lookup: CDR1 WNHNN, CDR2 SYGVQD (reference sequence). CDR3 size: 14 residues. V gave up 6 bases and J gave up 6 bases; unmatched junction bases: 10. This clonotype originated in an adult with an advanced solid tumor such as melanoma, head and neck, liver or kidney cancer. Specimen: CD4+ or CD8+ T cells sorted from blood, collected in a trial of the OX40 agonist ivuxolimab. This chain uses TRBV10-1 with TRBJ1-2, with 7 bases matching TRBD1. CDR3 amino acids: CASSNDRVPHGYTF. Here the CDR3 DNA reads TGCGCCAGCAGCAACGACAGGGTTCCTCATGGCTACACCTTC.